This T cell receptor (beta chain) was found in a study of blood T cell repertoires in COVID-19. By its share, this clone is medium-sized. This CDR3 spans 16 amino acids. Trimming cost V 0 bases and J 6 bases; bases outside gene matches: 8. CDR1 and CDR2 from the germline V gene are LGHNA and YNFKEQ. Participant-reported clinical history was the basis for cohort assignment. Only in-frame clones appear in the TCRdb table, and some are missing; sequencing was by immunoSEQ multiplex PCR. The profile covers around 450,000 clones, with roughly 87% appearing a single time and approximately 2% taken by the ten largest.

The gene calls are TRBV4-2 and TRBJ1-5; 7 positions match TRBD1. This receptor was identified in a woman aged 18-29 years with acute COVID-19. Sequences were obtained from PBMCs or T cells enriched from blood (not recorded which). The CDR3, as DNA: TGTGCCAGCAGCCAAGATGGTTCAGGGGGACCTCAGCCCCAGCATTTT. This codes for CASSQDGSGGPQPQHF.